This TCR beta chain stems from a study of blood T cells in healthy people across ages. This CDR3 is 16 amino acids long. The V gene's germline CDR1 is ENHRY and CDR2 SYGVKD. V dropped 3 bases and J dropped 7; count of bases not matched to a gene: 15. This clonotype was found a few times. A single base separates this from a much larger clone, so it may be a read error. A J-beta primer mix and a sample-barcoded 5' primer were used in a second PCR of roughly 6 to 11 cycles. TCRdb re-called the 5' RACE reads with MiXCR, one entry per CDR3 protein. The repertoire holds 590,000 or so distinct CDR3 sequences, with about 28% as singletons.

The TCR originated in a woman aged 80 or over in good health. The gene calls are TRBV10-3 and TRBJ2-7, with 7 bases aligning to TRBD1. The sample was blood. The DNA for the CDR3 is TGTGCCATCAGTGACAAGGGGGCGCCGACCTACAATGAGCAGTACTTC. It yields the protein CAISDKGAPTYNEQYF.